These 15 T cell receptor beta chains were sequenced from one sample in a study of T cells in Graves' hyperthyroidism and ophthalmopathy. Using RNA transcripts as the source, TCR beta CDR3 regions were amplified. First-round RT-PCR with HTBI primers amplified the TCR CDR3 region. TCRdb ran MiXCR on the multiplex PCR reads and lists one entry per CDR3 protein. The repertoire holds about 640,000 distinct CDR3 sequences, with about a fifth as singletons. The sample taken for sequencing was blood. The receptors were gathered from a man aged 25-40 years with Graves' ophthalmopathy.

This clonotype was seen a single time. This chain joins TRBV6-1 and TRBJ1-6; unclear D gene. This CDR3 has 14 residues. Germline values: CDR1 MNHNS, CDR2 SASEGT. V was clipped by 8 bases and J by 9 bases, with 17 bases between them. CDR3 nucleotides: TGTGCCAGCGAGCTGTCCCCCGATTTTTCACCCCTCCACTTT. It codes for CASELSPDFSPLHF.

Comment on this clonotype: This may come from a read error, since a much larger clone is one base off. The chain uses TRBV28 and TRBJ2-7; 10 bases match TRBD2. From germline, CDR1 is MDHEN and CDR2 SYDVKM. V dropped 8 bases and J dropped 0; count of bases not matched to a gene: 7. This CDR3 has 15 residues. CDR3 sequence reads: CASVSASGSSYEQYF. CDR3 DNA sequence: TGTGCCAGCGTTTCGGCTAGCGGGAGCTCCTACGAGCAGTACTTC.

This clonotype was recorded a few times. The gene calls are TRBV6-2 or TRBV6-3 and TRBJ2-3; the match to TRBD1 covers 8 bases. The CDR3 sequence is 16 residues long. Germline V lookup: CDR1 MNHEY, CDR2 SVGEGT. Trimming took 1 base from V and 2 from J; bases not matched to a gene: 5. The chain's CDR3 is CASSYLLGQVTDTQYF. In DNA, the CDR3 is TGTGCCAGCAGTTACTTGCTGGGACAGGTCACAGATACGCAGTATTTT.

The chain recombines TRBV6-2 or TRBV6-3 with TRBJ2-7; tentative D call: TRBD2 (5 bases). V was shortened by 0 bases and J by 6 bases, with 12 bases between the two germline ends. The CDR3 is made up of 14 amino acids. Per the germline V gene, CDR1 is MNHEY and CDR2 is SVGEGT. The CDR3, as DNA: TGTGCCAGCAGTTACTCCAACGTAGAGGGCGAGCAGTACTTC. Protein product: CASSYSNVEGEQYF.

The chain couples TRBV7-9 to TRBJ1-6; D uncertain. Germline V lookup: CDR1 SEHNR, CDR2 FQNEAQ (reference sequence). Between the trimmed V and J ends, which lost 3 bases and 5 bases, there was a span of 8 bases. The CDR3 is 14 amino acids. CDR3 sequence reads: CASSFRQNNSPLHF. The CDR3 DNA sequence: TGTGCCAGCAGCTTCCGGCAGAATAATTCACCCCTCCACTTT.

This clonotype was observed a few times. The genes are TRBV3-1 and TRBJ1-6; D unresolved. In germline, CDR1 is LGHDT, CDR2 YNNKEL (reference sequence). Trimming stripped 6 bases from V and 5 bases from J, with 20 bases between. CDR3 length: 17 residues. CDR3: CASSRSVGYGNNSPLHF. The CDR3 nucleotides are TGTGCCAGCAGTCGGTCGGTGGGGTACGGAAATAATTCACCCCTCCACTTT.

This clonotype appeared a few times. DNA of the CDR3: TGTGCCAGCAGTTACTCGGGGGCCTCTGGAAACACCATATATTTT. As protein: CASSYSGASGNTIYF. The rearrangement uses TRBV6-5 and TRBJ1-3, with D possibly matching TRBD1 (6 bases). V lost 0 bases, J lost 0 bases, and 6 bases lay in between. This CDR3 has 15 amino acids. Germline CDR1 and CDR2: MNHEY and SVGAGI.

The table lists this clonotype with many counts. The chain joins TRBV6-6 to TRBJ1-5, with a tentative D call TRBD1 (5 bases). Trimming took 0 bases from V and 0 from J, leaving 15 bases between them. The CDR3 covers 18 residues. In germline, CDR1 is MNHNY, CDR2 SVGAGI (reference sequence). The CDR3 region has the DNA TGTGCCAGCAGTTACTCGGGCAGGGACCGATTTAGCAATCAGCCCCAGCATTTT. It yields the protein CASSYSGRDRFSNQPQHF.

This clonotype was observed at least ten times. The J gene is TRBJ2-7, the V gene TRBV18; 9 bases are a match to TRBD1. This CDR3 contains 14 residues. Germline values: CDR1 KGHSH, CDR2 LQKENI. The junction had 7 bases not matched to a gene; V was cut back by 4 bases and J by 6 bases. The CDR3 spells CASSQDRGVREQYF. CDR3 DNA sequence: TGTGCCAGCTCACAGGACAGGGGTGTCCGCGAGCAGTACTTC.

V is TRBV12-3 or TRBV12-4 and J is TRBJ2-1, with TRBD2 identical over 8 bases. This CDR3 is 15 amino acids long. V shed 10 bases, J shed 5 bases, and the junction held 13 bases outside the gene matches. CDR3 DNA: TGTGCCATGTTAGCGGGGCGGGAATGGAACAATGAGCAGTTCTTC. Protein sequence: CAMLAGREWNNEQFF.

The rearrangement links TRBV27 to TRBJ2-6; the match to TRBD1 covers 7 bases. The V gene end was trimmed by 5 bases and the J gene end by 0 bases; junction bases not matched to a gene: 4. This CDR3 contains 16 residues. CDR1 and CDR2 from the germline V gene are MNHEY and SMNVEV (reference sequence). CDR3 amino acids: CASSLQGISGANVLTF. The CDR3 DNA reads TGTGCCAGCAGTCTACAGGGGATCTCTGGGGCCAACGTCCTGACTTTC. The variable domain in full, with the rest retrieved from reference TRBV27 and TRBJ2-6, is EAQVTQNPRYLITVTGKKLTVTCSQNMNHEYMSWYRQDPGLGLRQIYYSMNVEVTDKGDVPEGYKVSRKEKRNFPLILESPSPNQTSLYFCASSLQGISGANVLTFGAGSRLTVL.

V usage is TRBV28 and J usage is TRBJ2-1; 7 bases map to TRBD2. This CDR3 is 13 amino acids long. Trimming at V came to 7 bases and at J to 8 bases, leaving 8 bases not matched to a gene. Germline assignment: CDR1 MDHEN and CDR2 SYDVKM. CDR3: CASNGGSSDEQFF. The CDR3 coding sequence is TGTGCCAGCAATGGCGGGAGCAGCGATGAGCAGTTCTTC.

This clonotype was detected once. The gene calls are TRBV28 and TRBJ1-1; D is undetermined. The V end lost 4 bases, the J end lost 3 bases, and 12 bases lay between the germline ends. The CDR3 consists of 14 residues. In germline, CDR1 is MDHEN, CDR2 SYDVKM. CDR3: CASSSPGEYTEAFF. CDR3 bases: TGTGCCAGCAGTTCCCCCGGGGAGTACACTGAAGCTTTCTTT.

This clonotype has just a few counts. The chain uses TRBV27 and TRBJ2-2, with D perhaps matching TRBD1 or TRBD2 (5 bases each). Per the germline V gene, CDR1 is MNHEY and CDR2 is SMNVEV (reference sequence). There are 17 residues in the CDR3. V gave up 4 bases and J gave up 4 bases, with 19 bases separating them. CDR3 residues: CASSSPPGTGGTGELFF. As DNA, the CDR3 is TGTGCCAGCAGTTCTCCCCCGGGCACTGGGGGCACCGGGGAGCTGTTTTTT.

This chain joins TRBV30 and TRBJ2-2, with TRBD2 identical over 12 bases. The CDR3 has 15 residues. Looked up from germline, CDR1 is GTSNPN and CDR2 is SVGIG (reference sequence). V lost 3 bases to trimming and J lost 4 bases; unmatched junction nucleotides: 3. CDR3 loop: CAWRASGRATGELFF. The CDR3 DNA reads as TGTGCCTGGAGAGCTAGCGGGAGGGCCACCGGGGAGCTGTTTTTT.